This TCR beta chain was identified in a study of blood T cells in healthy people across ages. The study, taken as a whole, reports: In older individuals, TCR beta diversity per million T cells was lower, falling roughly linearly with age.

Details on this clonotype: Its antigen is not identified.

They isolated at least 6 million PBMCs from each sample. The use of a sample-barcoded 5' primer and a J-beta primer mix characterized a second PCR of about 6 to 12 cycles. TCRdb re-called the 5' RACE reads with MiXCR, one entry per CDR3 protein. Of fewer than 600,000 distinct CDR3 sequences in the sample, about 27% were seen once. With 1 base clipped from V and 3 bases from J, the junction kept 2 bases outside the gene matches. This CDR3 is built from 15 residues. Germline-derived CDR1 and CDR2 are SGHRS and YFSETQ. This sample was shared with a second study, whose subject was T cells of mothers and their children. This second report adds: Every mother supplied over 9.5 million TCR beta CDR3 reads and every child 2.5 million to 3.5 million.

Material: blood. The chain has TRBV5-1 and TRBJ2-2, with 8 bases lining up with TRBD2. This TCR was sampled from a boy aged 2 to 9 in good health. CDR3 sequence reads: CASSLRAGDTGELFF. In DNA, the CDR3 is TGCGCCAGCAGCTTGCGAGCGGGGGACACCGGGGAGCTGTTTTTT.